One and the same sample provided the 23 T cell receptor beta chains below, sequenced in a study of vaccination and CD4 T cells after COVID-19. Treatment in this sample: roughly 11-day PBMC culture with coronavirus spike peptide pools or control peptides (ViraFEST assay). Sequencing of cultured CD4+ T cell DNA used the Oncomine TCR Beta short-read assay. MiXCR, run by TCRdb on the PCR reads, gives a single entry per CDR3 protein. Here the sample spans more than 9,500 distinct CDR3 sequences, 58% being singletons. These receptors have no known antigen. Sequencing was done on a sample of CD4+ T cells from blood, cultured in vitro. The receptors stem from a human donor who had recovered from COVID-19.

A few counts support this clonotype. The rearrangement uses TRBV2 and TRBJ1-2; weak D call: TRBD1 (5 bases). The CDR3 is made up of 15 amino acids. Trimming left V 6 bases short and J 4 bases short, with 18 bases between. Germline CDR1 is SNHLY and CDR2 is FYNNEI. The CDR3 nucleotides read TGTGCCAGCAGAAGGGGCCAAGGGGCATCCTATGGCTACACCTTC. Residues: CASRRGQGASYGYTF.

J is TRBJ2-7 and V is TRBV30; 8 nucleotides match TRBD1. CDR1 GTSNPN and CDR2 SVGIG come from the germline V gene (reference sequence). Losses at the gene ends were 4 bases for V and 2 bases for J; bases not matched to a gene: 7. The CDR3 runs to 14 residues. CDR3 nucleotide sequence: TGTGCCTGGAACAGGGGGACAGTAACCTACGAGCAGTACTTC. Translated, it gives CAWNRGTVTYEQYF.

CDR3 in amino acids: CASRRSNTEAFF. The CDR3 region has the DNA TGTGCCAGCCGAAGGAGTAACACTGAAGCTTTCTTT. J is TRBJ1-1 and V is TRBV6-2 or TRBV6-3; D unclear. CDR1 is MNHEY and CDR2 is SVGEGT in the germline V gene. V lost 8 bases, J lost 2 bases, and 9 bases lay in between. The length of the CDR3 is 12 residues.

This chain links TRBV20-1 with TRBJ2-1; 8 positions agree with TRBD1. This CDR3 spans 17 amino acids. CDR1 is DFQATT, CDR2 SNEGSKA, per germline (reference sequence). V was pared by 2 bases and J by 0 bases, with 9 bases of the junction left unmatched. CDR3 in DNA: TGCAGTGCTAGAAAGACGTCCGGGACAGGCTCCTACAATGAGCAGTTCTTC. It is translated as CSARKTSGTGSYNEQFF.

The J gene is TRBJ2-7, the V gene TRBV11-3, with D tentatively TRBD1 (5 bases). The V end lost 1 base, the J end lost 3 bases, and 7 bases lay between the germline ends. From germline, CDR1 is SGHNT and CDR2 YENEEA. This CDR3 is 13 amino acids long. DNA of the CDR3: TGTGCCAGCAGCTTAGGACAGATCTACGAGCAGTACTTC. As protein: CASSLGQIYEQYF.

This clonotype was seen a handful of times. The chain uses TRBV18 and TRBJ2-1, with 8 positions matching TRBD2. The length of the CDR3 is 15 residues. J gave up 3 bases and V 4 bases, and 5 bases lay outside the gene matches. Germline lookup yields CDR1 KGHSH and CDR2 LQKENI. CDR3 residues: CASSRRAGDYNEQFF. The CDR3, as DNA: TGTGCCAGCTCACGGCGAGCGGGGGACTACAATGAGCAGTTCTTC.

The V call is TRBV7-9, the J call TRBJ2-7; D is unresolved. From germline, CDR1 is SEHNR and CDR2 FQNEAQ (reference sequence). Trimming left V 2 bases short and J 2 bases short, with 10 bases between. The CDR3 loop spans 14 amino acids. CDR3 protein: CASSLYQDTYEQYF. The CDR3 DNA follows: TGTGCCAGCAGCTTATATCAGGATACCTACGAGCAGTACTTC.

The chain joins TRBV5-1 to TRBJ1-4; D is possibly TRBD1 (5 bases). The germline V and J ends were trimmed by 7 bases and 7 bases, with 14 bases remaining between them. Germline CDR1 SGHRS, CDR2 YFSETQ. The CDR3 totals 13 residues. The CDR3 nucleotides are TGCGCCAGCGGGGATGGGCAGGGTGAAAAACTGTTTTTT. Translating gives CASGDGQGEKLFF.

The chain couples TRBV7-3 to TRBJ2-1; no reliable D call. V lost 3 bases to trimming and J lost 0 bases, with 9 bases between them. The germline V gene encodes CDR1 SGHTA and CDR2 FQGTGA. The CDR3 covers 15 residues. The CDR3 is CASSFRPSSYNEQFF. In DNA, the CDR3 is TGTGCCAGCAGCTTCCGACCCAGCTCCTACAATGAGCAGTTCTTC.

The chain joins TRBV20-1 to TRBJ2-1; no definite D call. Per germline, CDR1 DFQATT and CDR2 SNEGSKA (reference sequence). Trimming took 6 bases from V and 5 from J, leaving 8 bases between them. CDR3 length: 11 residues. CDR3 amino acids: CSARWNNEQFF. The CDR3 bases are TGCAGTGCCCGTTGGAACAATGAGCAGTTCTTC.

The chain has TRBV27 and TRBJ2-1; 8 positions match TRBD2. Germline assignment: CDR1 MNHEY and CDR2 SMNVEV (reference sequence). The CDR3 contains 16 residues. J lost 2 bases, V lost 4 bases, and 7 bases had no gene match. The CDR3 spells CASSSGTRGPYNEQFF. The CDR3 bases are TGTGCCAGCAGTTCCGGGACTAGGGGCCCCTACAATGAGCAGTTCTTC.

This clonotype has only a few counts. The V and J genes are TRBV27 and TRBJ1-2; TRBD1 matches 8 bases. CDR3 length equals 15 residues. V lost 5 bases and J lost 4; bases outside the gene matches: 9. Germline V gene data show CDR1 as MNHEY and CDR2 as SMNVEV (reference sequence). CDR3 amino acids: CASSPRPQGGYGYTF. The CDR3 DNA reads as TGTGCCAGCAGTCCGCGACCACAGGGGGGCTATGGCTACACCTTC.

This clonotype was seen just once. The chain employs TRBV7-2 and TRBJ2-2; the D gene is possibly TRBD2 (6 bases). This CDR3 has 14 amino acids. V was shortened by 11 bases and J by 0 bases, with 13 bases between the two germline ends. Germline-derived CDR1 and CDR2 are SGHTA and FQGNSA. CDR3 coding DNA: TGTGCCGTCCGGAGGGATGCGAACACCGGGGAGCTGTTTTTT. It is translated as CAVRRDANTGELFF.

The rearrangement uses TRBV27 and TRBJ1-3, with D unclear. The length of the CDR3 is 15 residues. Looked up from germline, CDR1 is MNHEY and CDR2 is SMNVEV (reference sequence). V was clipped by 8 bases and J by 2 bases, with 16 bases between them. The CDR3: CASDDPDGPGNTIYF. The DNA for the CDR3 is TGTGCCAGCGACGACCCTGATGGTCCTGGAAACACCATATATTTT.

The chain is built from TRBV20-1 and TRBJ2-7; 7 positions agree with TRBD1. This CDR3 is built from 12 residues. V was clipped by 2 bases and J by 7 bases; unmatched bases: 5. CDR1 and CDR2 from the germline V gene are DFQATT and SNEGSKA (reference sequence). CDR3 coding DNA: TGCAGTGCTAGAAAGACAGGGCGGGAGCAGTACTTC. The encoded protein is CSARKTGREQYF.

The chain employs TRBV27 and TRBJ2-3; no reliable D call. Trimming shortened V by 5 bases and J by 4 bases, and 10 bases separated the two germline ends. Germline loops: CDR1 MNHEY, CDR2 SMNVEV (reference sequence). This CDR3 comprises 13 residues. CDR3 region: CASSPYPPDTQYF. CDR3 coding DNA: TGTGCCAGCAGTCCCTATCCCCCAGATACGCAGTATTTT.

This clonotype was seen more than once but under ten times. CDR3 protein: CASSSDFEAFF. The CDR3 DNA reads TGTGCCAGCAGTTCGGATTTTGAAGCTTTCTTT. The chain uses TRBV27 and TRBJ1-1, with D hard to call. With 4 bases removed from V and 7 bases from J, the gap between germline ends came to 7 bases. This CDR3 spans 11 amino acids. The V gene's germline CDR1 is MNHEY and CDR2 SMNVEV (reference sequence).

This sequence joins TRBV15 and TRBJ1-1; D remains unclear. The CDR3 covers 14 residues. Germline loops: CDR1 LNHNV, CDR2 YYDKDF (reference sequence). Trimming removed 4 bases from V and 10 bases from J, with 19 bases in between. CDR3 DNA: TGTGCCACCAGCATTCCCGGCGGTTATTCGGGAGCTTTCTTT. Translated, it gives CATSIPGGYSGAFF.

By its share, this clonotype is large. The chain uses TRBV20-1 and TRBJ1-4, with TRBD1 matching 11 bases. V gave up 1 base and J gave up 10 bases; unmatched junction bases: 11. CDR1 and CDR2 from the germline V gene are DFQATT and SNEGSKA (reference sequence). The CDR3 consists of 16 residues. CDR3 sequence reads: CSARASTGTGGGKLFF. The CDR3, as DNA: TGCAGTGCTAGAGCCTCGACCGGGACAGGGGGTGGAAAACTGTTTTTT.

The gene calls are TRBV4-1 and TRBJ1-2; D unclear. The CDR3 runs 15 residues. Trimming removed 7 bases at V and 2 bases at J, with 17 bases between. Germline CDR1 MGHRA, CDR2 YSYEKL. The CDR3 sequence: CASKGSGLGNYGYTF. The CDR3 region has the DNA TGCGCCAGCAAGGGTTCTGGACTAGGAAACTATGGCTACACCTTC.

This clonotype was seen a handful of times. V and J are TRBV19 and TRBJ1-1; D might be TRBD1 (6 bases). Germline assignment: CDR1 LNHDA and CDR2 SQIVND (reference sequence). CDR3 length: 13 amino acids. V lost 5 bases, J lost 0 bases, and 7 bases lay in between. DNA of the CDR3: TGTGCCAGTAGTGGACAGCTGAACACTGAAGCTTTCTTT. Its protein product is CASSGQLNTEAFF.

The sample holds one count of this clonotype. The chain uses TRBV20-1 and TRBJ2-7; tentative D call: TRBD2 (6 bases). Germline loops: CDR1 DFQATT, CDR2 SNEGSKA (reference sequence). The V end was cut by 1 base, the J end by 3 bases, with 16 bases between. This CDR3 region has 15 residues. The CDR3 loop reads CSARGGTGALYEQYF. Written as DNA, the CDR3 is TGCAGTGCTAGAGGGGGGACTGGAGCACTCTACGAGCAGTACTTC.

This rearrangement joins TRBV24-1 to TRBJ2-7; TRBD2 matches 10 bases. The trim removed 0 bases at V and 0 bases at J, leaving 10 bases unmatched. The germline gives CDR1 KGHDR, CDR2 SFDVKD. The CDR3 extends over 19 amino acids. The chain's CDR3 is CATSDLHGTSGTPSYEQYF. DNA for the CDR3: TGTGCCACCAGTGATTTGCATGGAACTAGCGGGACGCCCTCCTACGAGCAGTACTTC.